A single sample is the source of the 27 T cell receptor beta chains below, sequenced in a study of blood T cell repertoires in COVID-19. Measured with immunoSEQ multiplex PCR; TCRdb has only the in-frame clones, and not every one. The table includes about 140,000 clones, 75% to 80% detected once. The sequencing sample was made of PBMCs or T cells enriched from blood (not recorded which). The receptors shown here come from a woman aged 50 to 65 who had recovered from COVID-19.

The chain joins TRBV28 to TRBJ2-1, with TRBD2 matching over 14 bases. CDR1 and CDR2 (germline): MDHEN, SYDVKM. With V trimmed by 6 bases and J by 9 bases, 7 bases remained unmatched. CDR3 length: 15 amino acids. The chain's CDR3 is CASSLGGLAGAEQFF. The CDR3, as DNA: TGTGCCAGCAGCTTAGGGGGACTAGCGGGGGCTGAGCAGTTCTTC.

The rearrangement uses TRBV2 and TRBJ1-5; a possible D gene is TRBD1 (6 bases). The length of the CDR3 is 13 residues. The V end was cut by 5 bases, the J end by 8 bases, with 13 bases between. Looked up from germline, CDR1 is SNHLY and CDR2 is FYNNEI. The CDR3 DNA reads as TGTGCCAGCAGTTTGGACAGTTTAGAGCCCCAGCATTTT. Protein product: CASSLDSLEPQHF.

The chain combines TRBV12-3 or TRBV12-4 with TRBJ1-1, with a possible D match to TRBD1 (5 bases). The V end was cut by 4 bases, the J end by 11 bases, with 14 bases between. The CDR3 sequence is 12 residues long. CDR3 sequence: CASSSARAAAFF. CDR3 sequence (DNA): TGTGCCAGCAGTTCCGCCAGGGCGGCGGCTTTCTTT.

CDR3 sequence (DNA): TGCAGTGCTAGTCCCGGGACAGGGGGTGCTTCACCCCTCCACTTT. As protein: CSASPGTGGASPLHF. This chain joins TRBV20-1 and TRBJ1-6, with TRBD1 identical over 11 bases. Germline V gene sequence: CDR1 DFQATT, CDR2 SNEGSKA (reference sequence). This CDR3 spans 15 amino acids. J gave up 9 bases and V 3 bases, and 7 bases lay outside the gene matches.

The rearrangement joins TRBV2 to TRBJ2-7; 7 positions match TRBD1. Looked up from germline, CDR1 is SNHLY and CDR2 is FYNNEI. After removal of 4 bases from V and 2 bases from J, the junction contained 5 bases not matched to a gene. This CDR3 is 14 amino acids long. The chain's CDR3 is CASSVQTGAYEQYF. DNA for the CDR3: TGTGCCAGCAGTGTTCAAACAGGGGCCTACGAGCAGTACTTC.

This chain joins TRBV3-1 (or the pseudogene TRBV3-2) and TRBJ2-7; no clear D. This CDR3 spans 13 amino acids. Trimming cost V 0 bases and J 4 bases, with 7 bases left between them. CDR1 and CDR2 (germline): LGHDT, YNNKEL (reference sequence). As DNA, the CDR3 is TGTGCCAGCAGCCAAGATTATTTATACGAGCAGTACTTC. Translation gives CASSQDYLYEQYF.

This sequence joins TRBV28 and TRBJ2-3; 7 bases map to TRBD1. J gave up 2 bases and V 3 bases, and 8 bases lay outside the gene matches. CDR1 MDHEN and CDR2 SYDVKM come from the germline V gene. The CDR3 is 16 residues long. The CDR3 DNA is TGTGCCAGCAGTTTGTCCGGGACAGCTTTCACAGATACGCAGTATTTT. Translated, it gives CASSLSGTAFTDTQYF.

This clone has just one count. The chain has TRBV5-1 and TRBJ2-4, with 8 bases matching TRBD1. Germline assignment: CDR1 SGHRS and CDR2 YFSETQ. The CDR3 covers 14 residues. V was pared by 3 bases and J by 7 bases, with 6 bases of the junction left unmatched. The CDR3 spells CASSSGQGWNIQYF. The CDR3 DNA follows: TGCGCCAGCAGCTCAGGACAGGGTTGGAACATTCAGTACTTC.

The V and J genes are TRBV2 and TRBJ1-2, with TRBD1 matching over 8 bases. V lost 6 bases to trimming and J lost 7 bases; unmatched junction nucleotides: 10. The CDR3 has 14 amino acids. Germline assignment: CDR1 SNHLY and CDR2 FYNNEI. The CDR3 sequence: CASRERTGPGGYTF. DNA of the CDR3: TGTGCCAGCAGGGAAAGGACAGGGCCGGGTGGCTACACCTTC.

The chain recombines TRBV19 with TRBJ1-2; 7 bases are a match to TRBD1. Germline V CDR1 and CDR2: LNHDA, SQIVND (reference sequence). J was trimmed by 4 bases and V by 10 bases; bases with no gene match: 6. This CDR3 is 12 amino acids long. This CDR3 is CATQGQLYGYTF. CDR3 nucleotide sequence: TGTGCCACCCAGGGACAGCTCTATGGCTACACCTTC.

This chain links TRBV10-1 with TRBJ1-2; D gene uncertain. V lost 2 bases to trimming and J lost 4 bases, with 8 bases between them. Germline-derived CDR1 and CDR2 are WNHNN and SYGVQD (reference sequence). The CDR3 length is 13 residues. The CDR3 reads CASSEHNSYGYTF. In DNA form, the CDR3 reads TGCGCCAGCAGTGAGCATAATAGCTATGGCTACACCTTC.

This chain connects TRBV19 to TRBJ2-7; maybe TRBD1 (6 bases). This CDR3 spans 12 amino acids. CDR1 is LNHDA, CDR2 SQIVND, per germline (reference sequence). V lost 4 bases and J lost 5, with 9 bases in between. CDR3 region: CASSNHRDEQYF. DNA for the CDR3: TGTGCCAGTAGTAACCACAGGGACGAGCAGTACTTC.

This chain joins TRBV29-1 and TRBJ1-2; TRBD1 matches 7 bases. Germline loops: CDR1 SQVTM, CDR2 ANQGSEA. The trim removed 7 bases at V and 3 bases at J, leaving 5 bases unmatched. CDR3 length: 12 amino acids. The CDR3 DNA reads as TGCAGCGCCGGAGGACAGGACTATGGCTACACCTTC. Translated: CSAGGQDYGYTF.

The chain combines TRBV7-6 with TRBJ2-1; TRBD2 matches 8 bases. CDR1 is SGHVS and CDR2 is FNYEAQ in the germline V gene. This CDR3 has 13 residues. Trimming cost V 3 bases and J 7 bases; bases outside gene matches: 2. The DNA for the CDR3 is TGTGCCAGCAGCTTTAGCGGGGTGAATGAGCAGTTCTTC. This gives the protein CASSFSGVNEQFF.

The chain employs TRBV3-1 (or the pseudogene TRBV3-2) and TRBJ2-1; D possibly corresponds to TRBD2 (5 bases). Trimming cost V 0 bases and J 3 bases, with 24 bases left between them. CDR3 length: 20 amino acids. Germline loops: CDR1 LGHDT, CDR2 YNNKEL (reference sequence). For the CDR3, the DNA is TGTGCCAGCAGCCAAGAAAGCACGCCGGGCGAGGCAGGACTCTACAATGAGCAGTTCTTC. Its translation is CASSQESTPGEAGLYNEQFF.

The V call is TRBV15, the J call TRBJ1-1; the D gene is possibly TRBD1 (5 bases). Deletions cut 3 bases from V and 0 bases from J, with 11 bases between. There are 15 residues in the CDR3. CDR1 is LNHNV and CDR2 is YYDKDF in the germline V gene (reference sequence). The CDR3 DNA reads as TGTGCCACCAGCAGCGTTGACAGATTGAACACTGAAGCTTTCTTT. This sequence encodes CATSSVDRLNTEAFF.

This clone was seen more than once but under ten times. One end of the junction does not line up with germline, which may come from a read error. V gene TRBV6-5 combines with J gene TRBJ1-3; D uncertain. The CDR3 loop spans 16 amino acids. The germline CDR1 and CDR2 sequences are MNHEY and SVGAGI. The CDR3 is CASSHSQAGSGNTIYF. DNA of the CDR3: TGTGCCAGCAGTCACTCCCAGGCCGGCTCTGGAAACACCATATATTTT.

This chain connects TRBV11-2 to TRBJ1-5; D may be TRBD1 (6 bases). Between the trimmed V and J ends, which lost 5 bases and 4 bases, there was a span of 15 bases. This CDR3 spans 15 amino acids. Germline CDR1 reads SGHAT; CDR2 reads FQNNGV. The CDR3 is CASSPRGQGNQPQHF. In DNA form, the CDR3 reads TGTGCCAGCAGCCCGAGAGGGCAGGGGAATCAGCCCCAGCATTTT.

This chain uses TRBV30 with TRBJ1-4; D not certain. CDR1 GTSNPN and CDR2 SVGIG come from the germline V gene (reference sequence). The CDR3 runs to 14 residues. Trimming shortened V by 5 bases and J by 4 bases, and 14 bases separated the two germline ends. The CDR3 DNA is TGTGCCTGGGACCCGGGATCCAATAATGAAAAACTGTTTTTT. It translates to CAWDPGSNNEKLFF.

V usage is TRBV19 and J usage is TRBJ1-1; D not certain. This CDR3 region has 16 residues. CDR1 is LNHDA, CDR2 SQIVND, per germline (reference sequence). V lost 3 bases and J 2 bases, leaving 16 bases between the germline ends. This CDR3 reads CASSIQRRTSNTEAFF. Here the CDR3 DNA reads TGTGCCAGTAGTATTCAGCGGAGGACCTCTAACACTGAAGCTTTCTTT. The entire variable domain, with the rest obtained from reference TRBV19 and TRBJ1-1, is as follows: DGGITQSPKYLFRKEGQNVTLSCEQNLNHDAMYWYRQDPGQGLRLIYYSQIVNDFQKGDIAEGYSVSREKKESFPLTVTSAQKNPTAFYLCASSIQRRTSNTEAFFGQGTRLTVV.

The chain recombines TRBV28 with TRBJ2-7, with 8 positions matching TRBD1. This CDR3 is 13 amino acids long. The V and J ends lost 7 bases and 2 bases, in that order; junction bases with no gene match: 4. Germline V gene data show CDR1 as MDHEN and CDR2 as SYDVKM. The CDR3 sequence: CASKGQDTYEQYF. The CDR3 region has the DNA TGTGCCAGCAAGGGACAGGACACCTACGAGCAGTACTTC.

The chain employs TRBV9 and TRBJ1-2, with a tentative D call TRBD1 (5 bases). V lost 0 bases and J 4 bases, leaving 10 bases between the germline ends. Germline lookup yields CDR1 SGDLS and CDR2 YYNGEE. The CDR3 has 14 amino acids. DNA for the CDR3: TGTGCCAGCAGCGTAGGACAGACCGTCTATGGCTACACCTTC. Translated: CASSVGQTVYGYTF.

This chain uses TRBV2 with TRBJ2-1, with 9 nucleotides matching TRBD2. Trimming removed 8 bases from V and 4 bases from J; junction bases left unmatched: 9. This CDR3 region has 15 residues. CDR1 and CDR2 (germline): SNHLY, FYNNEI. This CDR3 is CASGPASGMYNEQFF. The CDR3 nucleotides are TGTGCCAGCGGTCCGGCTAGCGGGATGTACAATGAGCAGTTCTTC.

The V and J genes are TRBV7-9 and TRBJ1-4; D call uncertain. The CDR3 is made up of 16 amino acids. V was pared by 5 bases and J by 0 bases, with 13 bases between. The germline V gene has CDR1 SEHNR and CDR2 FQNEAQ (reference sequence). The CDR3 here is CASSRALVATNEKLFF. The DNA of the CDR3 is TGTGCCAGCAGCCGCGCTCTAGTTGCAACTAATGAAAAACTGTTTTTT.

The chain is built from TRBV6-5 and TRBJ1-4, with D possibly TRBD1 on 5 matching bases. The CDR3 length is 11 residues. Germline V gene data show CDR1 as MNHEY and CDR2 as SVGAGI. Trimming took off 8 bases at V and 8 bases at J, with 9 bases between the two ends. CDR3 nucleotides: TGTGCCAGCGGGGCTGGGGAAAAACTGTTTTTT. Encoded protein: CASGAGEKLFF.

CDR3 in amino acids: CASSLGAGNQPQHF. CDR3 bases: TGTGCCAGCAGCTTAGGGGCGGGGAATCAGCCCCAGCATTTT. This chain uses TRBV11-2 with TRBJ1-5; D unresolved. Trimming took 1 base from V and 4 from J, leaving 8 bases between them. This CDR3 is built from 14 residues. Germline-derived CDR1 and CDR2 are SGHAT and FQNNGV.

This rearrangement joins TRBV19 to TRBJ1-2; weak D call: TRBD1 (6 bases). V shed 1 base and J shed 1 base, with 7 bases lying between them. Germline V gene lookup returns CDR1 LNHDA and CDR2 SQIVND (reference sequence). This CDR3 comprises 14 residues. The CDR3 is CASSIADSNYGYTF. In DNA, the CDR3 is TGTGCCAGTAGTATAGCGGACAGTAACTATGGCTACACCTTC.